This T cell receptor beta chain was retrieved from a study of beta chain features in type 1 diabetes. The study, taken as a whole, reports: TCRB CDR3s from Type 1 diabetes patients were moderately but significantly shorter in all four CD4+ subsets.

CD45RO/CCR7/CD25/CD127/CD95/CD27 staining was used to isolate CD4+ naive, central memory, regulatory and stem cell-like memory cells by sorting. Turning to this clone: Its antigen is undetermined.

Reverse transcription of all isolated RNA meant that expressed TCRB transcripts were sequenced. Produced via immunoSEQ multiplex PCR; TCRdb's table is partial and in-frame only. This table holds under 300,000 clones, approximately 14% found once. The CDR3 runs 16 residues. Germline CDR1 SGHRS, CDR2 YFSETQ. V shed 4 bases, J shed 0 bases, and the junction held 6 bases outside the gene matches. Sample: naive CD4+ T cells from blood. The receptor's source is a man under 40 with type 1 diabetes. This sequence joins TRBV5-1 and TRBJ2-5, with 10 bases identical to TRBD1. CDR3 region: CASSTDRGPDQETQYF. The CDR3 nucleotides are TGCGCCAGCAGCACCGACAGGGGGCCCGACCAAGAGACCCAGTACTTC.